This T cell receptor (beta chain) was sequenced during a study of blood T cells in healthy people across ages. Regarding the study as a whole: Older age coincided with a roughly linear decline in TCR beta diversity per million T cells. Naive T cell percentage by flow cytometry tracked strongly with beta diversity.

As concerns this clonotype: What it binds is not known.

It was roughly 10 milliliters of peripheral blood that were drawn from each donor. Germline CDR1 reads SGHNT; CDR2 reads YENEEA. This CDR3 has 16 amino acids. Trimming took 1 base from V and 6 from J; bases not matched to a gene: 3. Together with a sample-barcoded 5' primer, a J-beta primer mix was included in a second PCR lasting about 7 to 11 cycles. Every molecule of cDNA carried a tag from a template-switch adaptor with 12 random nucleotides. TCRdb itself ran the 5' RACE reads through MiXCR, one entry per CDR3 protein. Of 450,000 to 700,000 distinct CDR3 sequences in the sample, roughly 28% were seen once.

This chain joins TRBV11-3 and TRBJ2-2, with 12 bases aligning to TRBD1. Sample: blood. This receptor was obtained from an older woman in good health. CDR3 in amino acids: CASSLAGQGAAGELFF. The CDR3 DNA reads TGTGCCAGCAGCTTAGCGGGACAGGGGGCCGCCGGGGAGCTGTTTTTT.